Listed here are 7 T cell receptor beta chains from one sample, sequenced in a study of shared T cell receptors in the human thymus. Clones were read by immunoSEQ multiplex PCR, and TCRdb kept only the in-frame ones, dropping some. This sample yields approximately 730,000 clones, of which roughly 85% are seen a single time; 0.0095% to 0.011% belongs to the top ten. A further study also used this sample, focusing on human thymus T cells.

The sequencing input was thymocytes. Receptors originate from a girl under three years old with a congenital heart defect.

The chain combines TRBV5-1 with TRBJ2-7; 7 nucleotides align to TRBD1. V lost 3 bases and J lost 2; bases outside the gene matches: 8. CDR1 and CDR2 from the germline V gene are SGHRS and YFSETQ. This CDR3 is 15 amino acids long. The CDR3 DNA reads TGCGCCAGCAGCTCCCGGGACAGCGTACCCTACGAGCAGTACTTC. The encoded protein is CASSSRDSVPYEQYF.

CDR3 sequence (DNA): TGTGCCAGCAGCTTAAGGGGGGGCAGGTGGAATGAGCAGTTCTTC. As protein: CASSLRGGRWNEQFF. The chain employs TRBV5-4 and TRBJ2-1; weak D call: TRBD2 (7 bases). Germline CDR1 is SGHNT and CDR2 is YYREEE (reference sequence). The CDR3 contains 15 residues. The V end was cut by 2 bases, the J end by 7 bases, with 16 bases between. Full variable domain (rest looked up from reference TRBV5-4 and TRBJ2-1): ETGVTQSPTHLIKTRGQQVTLRCSSQSGHNTVSWYQQALGQGPQFIFQYYREEENGRGNFPPRFSGLQFPNYSSELNVNALELDDSALYLCASSLRGGRWNEQFFGPGTRLTVL.

This clone showed up just once. The V call is TRBV25-1, the J call TRBJ1-1; no clear D gene. The CDR3 contains 14 residues. Germline V CDR1 and CDR2: MGHDK, SYGVNS. The ends were cut back, 1 base at V and 5 bases at J, with 11 bases in the middle. CDR3 amino acids: CASSEWPGGTEAFF. The DNA of the CDR3 is TGTGCCAGCAGTGAATGGCCAGGAGGGACTGAAGCTTTCTTT.

The chain uses TRBV5-1 and TRBJ2-7; possible D gene TRBD1, 5 bases. The germline CDR1 and CDR2 sequences are SGHRS and YFSETQ. The CDR3 spans 15 residues. Between the trimmed V and J ends, which lost 4 bases and 6 bases, there was a span of 20 bases. DNA of the CDR3: TGCGCCAGCAGCCCGGAACAGGCTTCTCGATCCGAGCAGTACTTC. Translating gives CASSPEQASRSEQYF.

The rearrangement joins TRBV6-5 to TRBJ2-7; D not resolved. The CDR3 contains 11 residues. CDR1 MNHEY and CDR2 SVGAGI come from the germline V gene. V was trimmed by 4 bases and J by 4 bases, leaving 5 bases between them. CDR3 amino acids: CASSSLYEQYF. In DNA, the CDR3 is TGTGCCAGCAGTTCCCTGTACGAGCAGTACTTC.

The chain joins TRBV6-5 to TRBJ1-1; 7 nucleotides agree with TRBD1. There are 11 residues in the CDR3. The germline V gene has CDR1 MNHEY and CDR2 SVGAGI. The J segment lost 5 bases and the V segment lost 9 bases, leaving 3 bases of the junction unmatched. This CDR3 reads CASTGATEAFF. The CDR3, as DNA: TGTGCCAGTACAGGGGCTACTGAAGCTTTCTTT.

This clone was detected only once. The CDR3 DNA reads as TGTGCCAGTAGTATTGGGGCACAGGGTGACGAGCAGTACTTC. It is translated as CASSIGAQGDEQYF. This chain uses TRBV19 with TRBJ2-7, with a weak D call TRBD1 (6 bases). This CDR3 comprises 14 residues. V lost 3 bases to trimming and J lost 5 bases, with 14 bases between them. CDR1 is LNHDA and CDR2 is SQIVND in the germline V gene (reference sequence).